This TCR beta chain was obtained from a study of T cell responses to AZD1222 COVID-19 vaccine. Trimming removed 2 bases from V and 7 bases from J, with 11 bases in between. Germline CDR1 and CDR2: SGHAT and FQNNGV. The CDR3 loop spans 13 amino acids. Method: immunoSEQ multiplex PCR; TCRdb's copy keeps in-frame clones and lacks some. Of around 150,000 clones in the sample, 80% to 90% were seen once. This sequence was found in an adult in good health. V is TRBV11-2 and J is TRBJ1-2; D may be TRBD1 (5 bases). The specimen was peripheral blood, collected on day 0 of AZD1222 vaccination. CDR3 bases: TGTGCCAGCAGCTTAAGAGACCAGGGTGGCTACACCTTC. It is translated as CASSLRDQGGYTF.